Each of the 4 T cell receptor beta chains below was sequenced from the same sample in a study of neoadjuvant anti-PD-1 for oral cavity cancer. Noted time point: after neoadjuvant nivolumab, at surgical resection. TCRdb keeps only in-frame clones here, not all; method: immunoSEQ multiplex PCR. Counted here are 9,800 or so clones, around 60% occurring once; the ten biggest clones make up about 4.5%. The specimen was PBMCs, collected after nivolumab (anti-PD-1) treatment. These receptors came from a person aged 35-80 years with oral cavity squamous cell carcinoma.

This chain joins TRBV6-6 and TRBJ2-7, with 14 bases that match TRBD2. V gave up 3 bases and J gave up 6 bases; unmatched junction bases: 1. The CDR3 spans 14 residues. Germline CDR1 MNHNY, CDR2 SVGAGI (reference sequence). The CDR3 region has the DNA TGTGCCAGCAGTTATGGACTAGCGGGGGGCGAGCAGTACTTC. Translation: CASSYGLAGGEQYF.

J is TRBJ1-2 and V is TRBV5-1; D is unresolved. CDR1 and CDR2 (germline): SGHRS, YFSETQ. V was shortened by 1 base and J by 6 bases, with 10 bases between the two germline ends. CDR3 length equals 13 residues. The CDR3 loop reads CASSLTLGDGYTF. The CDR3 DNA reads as TGCGCCAGCAGCTTGACCCTTGGGGATGGCTACACCTTC.

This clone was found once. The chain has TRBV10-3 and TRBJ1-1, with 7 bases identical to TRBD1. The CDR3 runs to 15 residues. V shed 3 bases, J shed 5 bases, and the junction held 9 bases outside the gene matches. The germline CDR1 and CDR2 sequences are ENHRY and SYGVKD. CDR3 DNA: TGTGCCATCAGTGACACAGGGGCCCCGGGTACTGAAGCTTTCTTT. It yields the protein CAISDTGAPGTEAFF.

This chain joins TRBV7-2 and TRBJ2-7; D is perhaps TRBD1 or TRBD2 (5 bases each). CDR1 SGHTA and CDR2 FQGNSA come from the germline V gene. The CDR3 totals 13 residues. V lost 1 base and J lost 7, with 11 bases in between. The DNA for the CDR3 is TGTGCCAGCAGCTTAGTGGGGGTTGGGGAGCAGTACTTC. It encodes CASSLVGVGEQYF. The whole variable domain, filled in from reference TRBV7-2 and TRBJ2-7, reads GAGVSQSPSNKVTEKGKDVELRCDPISGHTALYWYRQSLGQGLEFLIYFQGNSAPDKSGLPSDRFSAERTGGSVSTLTIQRTQQEDSAVYLCASSLVGVGEQYFGPGTRLTVT.